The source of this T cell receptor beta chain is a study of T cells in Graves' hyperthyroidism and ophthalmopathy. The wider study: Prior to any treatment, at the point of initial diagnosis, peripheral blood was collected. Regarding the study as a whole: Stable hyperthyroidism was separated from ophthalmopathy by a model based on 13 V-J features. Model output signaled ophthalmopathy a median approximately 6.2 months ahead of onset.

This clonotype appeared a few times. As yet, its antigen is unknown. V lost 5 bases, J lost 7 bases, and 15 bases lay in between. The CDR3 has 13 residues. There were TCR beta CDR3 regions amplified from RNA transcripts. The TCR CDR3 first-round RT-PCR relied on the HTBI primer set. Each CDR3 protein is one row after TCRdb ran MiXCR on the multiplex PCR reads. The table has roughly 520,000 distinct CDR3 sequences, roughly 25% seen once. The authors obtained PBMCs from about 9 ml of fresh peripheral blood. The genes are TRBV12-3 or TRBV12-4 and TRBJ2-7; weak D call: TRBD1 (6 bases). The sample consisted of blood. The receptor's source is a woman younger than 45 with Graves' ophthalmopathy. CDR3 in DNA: TGTGCCAGCAGTCTAGGTGGGGGCTGGGAGCAGTACTTC. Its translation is CASSLGGGWEQYF.